The present T cell receptor (beta chain) was sequenced within a study of response to subunit inactivated influenza vaccine. J was trimmed by 8 bases and V by 5 bases; bases with no gene match: 17. Germline assignment: CDR1 MNHNS and CDR2 SASEGT. The CDR3 covers 17 residues. This clonotype was recorded at least ten times. Its specificity is unknown. Study-wide results and limits: Every seasonal influenza vaccination brings in few new T cells, the authors suggested.

In TCRdb, the RT-PCR reads were re-called with MiXCR into one record per CDR3 protein. The data hold about 580,000 distinct CDR3 sequences, with roughly 15% observed a single time. The genes are TRBV6-1 and TRBJ2-1; 8 bases are a match to TRBD2. This receptor was taken from a man aged 50 or older who received an inactivated influenza vaccine. The material sequenced was PBMCs from blood, taken about 12 days after vaccination. For the CDR3, the DNA is TGTGCCAGCAGTCTCATTTCGGGGGGGATACCTTTAGATGAGCAGTTCTTC. Its translation is CASSLISGGIPLDEQFF.